These 27 T cell receptor beta chains originate from one sample sequenced in a study of CD8 T cells in Susac syndrome. RNA in amounts of about 0.45 to 1 ug was reverse transcribed with random hexamers. TCRdb recomputed calls from the immunoSEQ multiplex PCR reads with MiXCR, one row per CDR3 protein. The sample carries 300,000 to 350,000 distinct CDR3 sequences, around 92% recorded once. Sequencing was performed on CD4+ T cells from PBMCs. All receptors come from a human donor with multiple sclerosis.

This chain connects TRBV4-2 to TRBJ1-1, with D hard to call. The germline V gene has CDR1 LGHNA and CDR2 YNFKEQ. Trimming removed 1 base at V and 11 bases at J, with 14 bases between. CDR3 length: 13 amino acids. CDR3 bases: TGTGCCAGCAGCCAAGCCCTCGGGTTGGCTGCTTTCTTT. Translation: CASSQALGLAAFF.

The chain recombines TRBV4-2 with TRBJ2-7, with 14 bases that match TRBD2. The CDR3 length is 17 residues. V gave up 3 bases and J gave up 5 bases; unmatched junction bases: 9. Germline V CDR1 and CDR2: LGHNA, YNFKEQ. The CDR3 bases are TGTGCCAGCAGCCAGCTTGGGACTAGCGGGAGATTCGACGAGCAGTACTTC. It translates to CASSQLGTSGRFDEQYF.

The chain couples TRBV11-1 to TRBJ2-2, with TRBD2 matching over 7 bases. The V and J ends lost 0 bases and 9 bases, in that order; junction bases with no gene match: 10. This CDR3 has 16 amino acids. Per the germline V gene, CDR1 is SGHAT and CDR2 is FQDESV (reference sequence). The CDR3 reads CASSLAIAGPPRELFF. The CDR3 nucleotides read TGTGCCAGCAGCTTAGCGATAGCGGGCCCCCCCAGGGAGCTGTTTTTT.

V usage is TRBV15 and J usage is TRBJ2-7; either TRBD1 or TRBD2 may supply D (6 bases each). Germline CDR1 reads LNHNV; CDR2 reads YYDKDF (reference sequence). CDR3 length: 17 residues. Trimming pared 2 bases from V and 1 base from J, leaving 18 bases between. CDR3: CATSRLKRGAGSYEQYF. CDR3 nucleotides: TGTGCCACCAGCAGACTAAAAAGGGGGGCAGGGTCCTACGAGCAGTACTTC.

This clonotype was seen a few times. This chain links TRBV18 with TRBJ1-2; 8 bases are a match to TRBD1. V lost 3 bases, J lost 5 bases, and 5 bases stayed unmatched. CDR1 KGHSH and CDR2 LQKENI come from the germline V gene. The CDR3 loop spans 14 amino acids. In nucleotides, the CDR3 is TGTGCCAGCTCACCGAGGCAGGGGGCTTATGGCTACACCTTC. Protein product: CASSPRQGAYGYTF.

The CDR3 bases are TGTGCCAGCACCCTAGAGAAGGGTGAGCAGTTCTTC. Translating gives CASTLEKGEQFF. The chain combines TRBV6-1 with TRBJ2-1, with D uncertain. The CDR3 is 12 amino acids. Germline loops: CDR1 MNHNS, CDR2 SASEGT. Trimming pared 7 bases from V and 9 bases from J, leaving 13 bases between.

J is TRBJ2-3 and V is TRBV29-1; D not resolved. The ends were cut back, 0 bases at V and 8 bases at J, with 6 bases in the middle. Germline V gene sequence: CDR1 SQVTM, CDR2 ANQGSEA. The CDR3 loop spans 11 amino acids. CDR3 residues: CSVEDLATQYF. The CDR3 coding sequence is TGCAGCGTTGAAGATTTAGCTACGCAGTATTTT.

CDR3 DNA: TGTGCCAGTAAGGTCGGAGGGACAGGGCTTCCCACTGAAGCTTTCTTT. As protein: CASKVGGTGLPTEAFF. The genes are TRBV19 and TRBJ1-1; the match to TRBD1 covers 9 bases. The V gene's germline CDR1 is LNHDA and CDR2 SQIVND (reference sequence). The CDR3 loop spans 16 amino acids. V shed 7 bases and J 4 bases; nucleotides not matched to a gene: 13.

The chain combines TRBV6-5 with TRBJ2-1; TRBD1 matches 7 bases. CDR1 and CDR2 from the germline V gene are MNHEY and SVGAGI. V shed 6 bases and J 8 bases; nucleotides not matched to a gene: 10. The CDR3 loop spans 14 amino acids. CDR3 amino acids: CASSRRQGTDEQFF. The CDR3 DNA follows: TGTGCCAGCAGCAGGAGACAGGGTACCGATGAGCAGTTCTTC.

This clonotype was seen just once. The chain recombines TRBV7-9 with TRBJ2-1; a weak D match, TRBD2 (6 bases). V gave up 1 base and J gave up 8 bases, with 9 bases separating them. Germline V gene data show CDR1 as SEHNR and CDR2 as FQNEAQ (reference sequence). The length of the CDR3 is 13 residues. DNA for the CDR3: TGTGCCAGCAGCTTAGTGGGGGGATATGAGCAGTTCTTC. Protein product: CASSLVGGYEQFF.

The rearrangement joins TRBV3-1 to TRBJ1-2; D not resolved. The CDR3 is made up of 13 amino acids. Per germline, CDR1 LGHDT and CDR2 YNNKEL (reference sequence). V was cut by 5 bases and J by 7 bases, with 14 bases left in between. CDR3 sequence reads: CASSASSEAGYTF. Here the CDR3 DNA reads TGTGCCAGCAGCGCTAGTAGTGAGGCTGGCTACACCTTC.

This chain uses TRBV4-3 with TRBJ2-1; D may be TRBD1 (6 bases). This CDR3 is 16 amino acids long. Trimming cost V 0 bases and J 12 bases, with 21 bases left between them. Germline V gene sequence: CDR1 LGHNA, CDR2 YSLEER. The CDR3 loop reads CASSQDATYRARWQFF. The CDR3 DNA sequence: TGCGCCAGCAGCCAAGATGCGACCTACAGGGCCCGGTGGCAGTTCTTC.

V usage is TRBV28 and J usage is TRBJ1-1, with D uncertain. The CDR3 runs 16 residues. The germline CDR1 and CDR2 sequences are MDHEN and SYDVKM. V lost 5 bases to trimming and J lost 0 bases, with 16 bases between them. The DNA of the CDR3 is TGTGCCAGCAGTCCGCCGAGCCCTGTCATGAACACTGAAGCTTTCTTT. Protein: CASSPPSPVMNTEAFF. The full variable domain, rest sourced from reference TRBV28 and TRBJ1-1, is DVKVTQSSRYLVKRTGEKVFLECVQDMDHENMFWYRQDPGLGLRLIYFSYDVKMKEKGDIPEGYSVSREKKERFSLILESASTNQTSMYLCASSPPSPVMNTEAFFGQGTRLTVV.

This chain links TRBV12-3 or TRBV12-4 with TRBJ1-4; D is unclear. Trimming stripped 4 bases from V and 8 bases from J, with 11 bases between. The CDR3 runs 13 residues. The CDR3 sequence: CASSWLSGEKLFF. In nucleotides, the CDR3 is TGTGCCAGCAGTTGGCTCTCGGGGGAAAAACTGTTTTTT.

The chain links TRBV7-8 to TRBJ2-3; no definite D call. The CDR3 spans 16 residues. Trimming left V 0 bases short and J 6 bases short, with 16 bases between. Per germline, CDR1 SGHVS and CDR2 FQNEAQ. The CDR3 nucleotides read TGTGCCAGCAGCTTAGCCATGAATACGGTGCGGGATACGCAGTATTTT. Its protein is CASSLAMNTVRDTQYF. Full variable domain (outside the CDR3, taken from reference TRBV7-8 and TRBJ2-3): GAGVSQSPRYKVAKRGQDVALRCDPISGHVSLFWYQQALGQGPEFLTYFQNEAQLDKSGLPSDRFFAERPEGSVSTLKIQRTQQEDSAVYLCASSLAMNTVRDTQYFGPGTRLTVL.

The rearrangement links TRBV6-6 to TRBJ2-5; D gene ambiguous. Trimming took 3 bases from V and 5 from J, leaving 7 bases between them. Germline values: CDR1 MNHNY, CDR2 SVGAGI (reference sequence). The CDR3 totals 12 residues. The DNA for the CDR3 is TGTGCCAGCAGTTATGCCAGGGAGACCCAGTACTTC. Translated, it gives CASSYARETQYF.

The chain links TRBV5-1 to TRBJ2-7; D possibly corresponds to TRBD2 (6 bases). CDR3 length: 16 amino acids. CDR1 SGHRS and CDR2 YFSETQ come from the germline V gene. V lost 1 base, J lost 4 bases, and 18 bases lay in between. CDR3: CASSLLAVGVSYEQYF. The CDR3 nucleotides are TGCGCCAGCAGCTTGTTAGCGGTCGGCGTATCTTACGAGCAGTACTTC.

CDR3: CASSQEQVVVGSGSSGEQFF. CDR3 nucleotide sequence: TGTGCCAGCAGCCAAGAACAGGTGGTGGTCGGAAGCGGGAGTTCGGGTGAGCAGTTCTTC. V gene TRBV4-2 combines with J gene TRBJ2-1, with 8 positions matching TRBD2. CDR3 length: 20 residues. Germline loops: CDR1 LGHNA, CDR2 YNFKEQ. Trimming took 0 bases from V and 9 from J; bases not matched to a gene: 22.

V is TRBV20-1 and J is TRBJ2-7; TRBD2 agrees at 9 bases. The CDR3 has 15 residues. V lost 3 bases to trimming and J lost 2 bases; unmatched junction nucleotides: 8. Germline V gene data show CDR1 as DFQATT and CDR2 as SNEGSKA (reference sequence). CDR3 bases: TGCAGTGCTAGTGATCCCGCTAGCGGGGCCTACGAGCAGTACTTC. It encodes CSASDPASGAYEQYF.

The chain employs TRBV9 and TRBJ1-2, with D unclear. CDR1 and CDR2 from the germline V gene are SGDLS and YYNGEE. This CDR3 contains 12 residues. V gave up 0 bases and J gave up 4 bases, with 4 bases separating them. The CDR3 loop reads CASSVGPYGYTF. The CDR3 DNA sequence: TGTGCCAGCAGCGTAGGACCCTATGGCTACACCTTC.

The rearrangement joins TRBV28 to TRBJ2-2; 7 positions agree with TRBD1. Germline V gives CDR1 MDHEN, CDR2 SYDVKM. The CDR3 covers 15 residues. V lost 2 bases and J lost 0; bases outside the gene matches: 0. The DNA for the CDR3 is TGTGCCAGCAGTTTACAGGGGGCGAACACCGGGGAGCTGTTTTTT. This sequence encodes CASSLQGANTGELFF. Variable domain in full (rest from reference TRBV28 and TRBJ2-2): DVKVTQSSRYLVKRTGEKVFLECVQDMDHENMFWYRQDPGLGLRLIYFSYDVKMKEKGDIPEGYSVSREKKERFSLILESASTNQTSMYLCASSLQGANTGELFFGEGSRLTVL.

V is TRBV4-3 and J is TRBJ1-1; no clear D. CDR1 LGHNA and CDR2 YSLEER come from the germline V gene. V was cut by 2 bases and J by 1 base, with 8 bases left in between. This CDR3 comprises 14 residues. CDR3 region: CASSQLSSNTEAFF. CDR3 bases: TGCGCCAGCAGCCAATTGTCCTCGAACACTGAAGCTTTCTTT.

This rearrangement joins TRBV7-8 to TRBJ2-5; TRBD2 agrees at 14 bases. CDR1 and CDR2 from the germline V gene are SGHVS and FQNEAQ. The CDR3 covers 16 residues. The V gene end was trimmed by 5 bases and the J gene end by 8 bases; junction bases not matched to a gene: 10. CDR3: CASSLPRLAGGSTQYF. The CDR3 region has the DNA TGTGCCAGCAGCCTCCCGAGACTAGCGGGAGGGTCCACCCAGTACTTC.

The chain carries TRBV10-3 and TRBJ2-5; TRBD2 aligns across 8 bases. Germline assignment: CDR1 ENHRY and CDR2 SYGVKD. After removal of 6 bases from V and 2 bases from J, the junction contained 5 bases not matched to a gene. The CDR3 length is 14 residues. CDR3 in amino acids: CAIRQAGEQETQYF. The DNA of the CDR3 is TGTGCCATCAGGCAAGCGGGGGAACAAGAGACCCAGTACTTC.

The chain has TRBV12-3 or TRBV12-4 and TRBJ2-3, with a weak D call TRBD2 (5 bases). The CDR3 spans 14 residues. The germline V and J ends were trimmed by 3 bases and 1 base, with 8 bases remaining between them. The CDR3 here is CASSFNGGTDTQYF. CDR3 nucleotide sequence: TGTGCCAGCAGTTTTAACGGGGGCACAGATACGCAGTATTTT.

This rearrangement joins TRBV3-1 to TRBJ1-5; D not certain. The V end was cut by 0 bases, the J end by 2 bases, with 17 bases between. Germline CDR1 is LGHDT and CDR2 is YNNKEL (reference sequence). The CDR3 is 18 amino acids. The CDR3: CASSQEPPRRHGNQPQHF. The CDR3 DNA reads TGTGCCAGCAGCCAAGAACCCCCGAGGCGGCATGGCAATCAGCCCCAGCATTTT.

This chain joins TRBV30 and TRBJ1-1; D gene ambiguous. CDR1 and CDR2 (germline): GTSNPN, SVGIG (reference sequence). V lost 5 bases and J lost 0, with 4 bases in between. There are 11 residues in the CDR3. The CDR3 sequence: CAWAMNTEAFF. CDR3 DNA sequence: TGTGCCTGGGCTATGAACACTGAAGCTTTCTTT.